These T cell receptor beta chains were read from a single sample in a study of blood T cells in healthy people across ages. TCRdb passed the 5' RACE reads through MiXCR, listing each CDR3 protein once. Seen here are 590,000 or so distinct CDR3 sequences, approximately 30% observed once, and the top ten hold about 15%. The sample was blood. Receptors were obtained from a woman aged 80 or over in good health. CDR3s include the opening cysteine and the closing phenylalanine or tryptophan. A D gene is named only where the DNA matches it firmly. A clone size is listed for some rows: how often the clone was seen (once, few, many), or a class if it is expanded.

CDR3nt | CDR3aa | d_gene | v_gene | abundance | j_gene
TGTGCCAGCAGCTTAGCCGGGGGGCTAGGCAATCAGCCCCAGCATTTT | CASSLAGGLGNQPQHF | NA | TRBV7-9 | NA | TRBJ1-5
TGCAGTGCTTTGGAAGGGGGGGCTTATTACGAGCAGTACTTC | CSALEGGAYYEQYF | NA | TRBV20-1 | many | TRBJ2-7
TGCGCCAGCAGCCTGGGACTAGCGGGGAGAAGCGTCAATGAGCAGTTCTTC | CASSLGLAGRSVNEQFF | TRBD2 | TRBV5-1 | few | TRBJ2-1
TGCAGTGCTGATGGACAGGGAGTCTACGAGCAGTACTTC | CSADGQGVYEQYF | TRBD1 | TRBV20-1 | many | TRBJ2-7
TGTGCCAGCTCACTCGACGGTGGTTATGGCTACACCTTC | CASSLDGGYGYTF | NA | TRBV18 | NA | TRBJ1-2
TGTGCCAGCAGCTTAGGGCAGGGAGGCCATGCTTTCTTT | CASSLGQGGHAFF | NA | TRBV7-9 | NA | TRBJ1-1
TGTGCCAGCAGCCCCTGGACCGACGACTATGGCTACACCTTC | CASSPWTDDYGYTF | NA | TRBV5-6 | many | TRBJ1-2
TGTGCCATCAGTGCGGTGAGCGGGGAAAAGCAGTTCTTC | CAISAVSGEKQFF | TRBD2 | TRBV10-3 | NA | TRBJ2-1
TGTGCCAGCAGCTTACTGGGCGGAGGATTACAGCCCCGGCATTTT | CASSLLGGGLQPRHF | NA | TRBV7-6 | NA | TRBJ1-5
TGTGCCAGCAGCTTAAAGAGCTTCAACAATGAGCAGTTCTTC | CASSLKSFNNEQFF | NA | TRBV7-3 | many | TRBJ2-1
TGTGCCAGCAGTTACTCCGCTGTAAGGAATGAGCAGTTCTTC | CASSYSAVRNEQFF | NA | TRBV6-5 | many | TRBJ2-1
TGTGCCAGCAGCTCAGGGAGGGGGCGAGGGAACACTGAAGCTTTCTTT | CASSSGRGRGNTEAFF | TRBD1 | TRBV5-4 | NA | TRBJ1-1
TGCAGTGTTGCGGGACAGGGCCTTGGTAGCAATCAGCCCCAGCATTTT | CSVAGQGLGSNQPQHF | TRBD1 | TRBV20-1 | few | TRBJ1-5
TGTGCCAGCAGTGTAGGCTACACTGAAGCTTTCTTT | CASSVGYTEAFF | NA | TRBV6-1 | many | TRBJ1-1
TGTGCCACCAGGGGCCGGGGACAGGGGGAGTATGGCTACACCTTC | CATRGRGQGEYGYTF | TRBD1 | TRBV28 | few | TRBJ1-2
TGCGCCAGCAGCCAAGGAGGTGTCGAGGCCGATGAAGCTTTCTTT | CASSQGGVEADEAFF | NA | TRBV4-1 | few | TRBJ1-1
TGCAGTGCCCCTCTCATCCCGGGCTACGAGCAGTACTTC | CSAPLIPGYEQYF | NA | TRBV20-1 | NA | TRBJ2-7
TGTGCCAGCAGCCAAGGTGCGGGACTCCAGGGTACGCAGTATTTT | CASSQGAGLQGTQYF | NA | TRBV4-2 | many | TRBJ2-3
TGTGCCAGCAGGGAAACGTGGCGGACTCGAGAGCAGTTCTTC | CASRETWRTREQFF | NA | TRBV6-1 | NA | TRBJ2-1
TGTGCCAGCAGTGCTGGCCGATCTAGCACAGATACGCAGTATTTT | CASSAGRSSTDTQYF | NA | TRBV2 | many | TRBJ2-3
TGCAGTGCGGGCTATTCGTACCAAGAGACCCAGTACTTC | CSAGYSYQETQYF | NA | TRBV20-1 | many | TRBJ2-5
TGTGCCAGCAGTTTAAAGGGAGGAGGCCCCGGTAGACCAACCTACGAGCAGTACTTC | CASSLKGGGPGRPTYEQYF | NA | TRBV27 | many | TRBJ2-7
TGTGCCAGCAGCCGCGCTAGGGGACCTGGAAACACCATATATTTT | CASSRARGPGNTIYF | NA | TRBV4-2 | NA | TRBJ1-3
TGCAGTGCTAGAGAGCCACTCTCGGGGGGCTACACCTTC | CSAREPLSGGYTF | NA | TRBV20-1 | NA | TRBJ1-2
TGTGCCAGCAGTTCACCTACTGGGGCGGGCTTTCAGCCCCAGCATTTT | CASSSPTGAGFQPQHF | NA | TRBV27 | few | TRBJ1-5
TGTGCCAGCAGCGCCGGGACTAAGTACCAAGAGACCCAGTACTTC | CASSAGTKYQETQYF | TRBD2 | TRBV9 | many | TRBJ2-5
TGCAGTGCTAGAGTGACAGTAGAAACCTATGGCTACACCTTC | CSARVTVETYGYTF | NA | TRBV20-1 | once | TRBJ1-2
TGTGCCAGCATCGAGCCGACTAGCGGGCCTAGCTCCTACAATGAGCAGTTCTTC | CASIEPTSGPSSYNEQFF | TRBD2 | TRBV12-3/TRBV12-4 | many | TRBJ2-1
TGCAGTGCCGGGGGACTAGCGGGGGCCAATTCCTACGAGCAGTTCTTC | CSAGGLAGANSYEQFF | TRBD2 | TRBV20-1 | few | TRBJ2-1
TGTGCCAGCAGCCCCCAGTCGGAGAGCTCCTACAATGAGCAGTTCTTC | CASSPQSESSYNEQFF | NA | TRBV9 | many | TRBJ2-1
TGTGCCAGCAGCTCAGGTGGGGGAGATACGCAGTATTTT | CASSSGGGDTQYF | NA | TRBV7-3 | many | TRBJ2-3
TGTGCCAGCAGTTTAAGCGGACAGGCCAATCAGCCCCAGCATTTT | CASSLSGQANQPQHF | TRBD1 | TRBV27 | NA | TRBJ1-5
TGTGCCAGCAGTGGGGCAGGGGGGGACACTGAAGCTTTCTTT | CASSGAGGDTEAFF | TRBD1 | TRBV6-1 | NA | TRBJ1-1
TGTGCCAGCAGCCCAATGGCGGGAGAATACGAGCAGTACTTC | CASSPMAGEYEQYF | TRBD2 | TRBV7-3 | NA | TRBJ2-7
TGTGCCAGCAGCTTAATTGGGACGGAAAATGGCTACACCTTC | CASSLIGTENGYTF | NA | TRBV7-9 | NA | TRBJ1-2
TGTGCCAGCAGTTTAATCGGGGCTCTCCAAGAGACCCAGTACTTC | CASSLIGALQETQYF | NA | TRBV27 | many | TRBJ2-5
TGCAGTGCCGTCGATGAGGACACTGAAGCTTTCTTT | CSAVDEDTEAFF | NA | TRBV20-1 | few | TRBJ1-1
TGCAGTGCTAGATCCGGCGCGCCTTCCTACAATGAGCAGTTCTTC | CSARSGAPSYNEQFF | NA | TRBV20-1 | NA | TRBJ2-1
TGTGCCAGCAGACCCCTCTACGGGACTGAAGCTTTCTTT | CASRPLYGTEAFF | NA | TRBV6-5 | many | TRBJ1-1
TGTGCCAGCAGCGTAAGGACTAGCCCTGGGGATGAGCAGTTCTTC | CASSVRTSPGDEQFF | TRBD2 | TRBV9 | many | TRBJ2-1
TGTGCCAGCAGTGAACTAGCGCGCACAGATACGCAGTATTTT | CASSELARTDTQYF | NA | TRBV2 | NA | TRBJ2-3